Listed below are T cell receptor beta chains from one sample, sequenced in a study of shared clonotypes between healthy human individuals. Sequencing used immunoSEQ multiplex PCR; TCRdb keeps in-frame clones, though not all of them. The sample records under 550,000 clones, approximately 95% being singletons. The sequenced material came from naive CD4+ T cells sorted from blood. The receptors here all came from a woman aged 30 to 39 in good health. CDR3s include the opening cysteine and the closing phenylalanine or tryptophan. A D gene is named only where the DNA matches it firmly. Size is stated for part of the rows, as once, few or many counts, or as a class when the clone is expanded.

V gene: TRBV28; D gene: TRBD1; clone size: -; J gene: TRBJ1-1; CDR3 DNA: TGTGCCAGCAGTGCACATGGGACAGCCCGTGAAGCTTTCTTT; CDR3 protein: CASSAHGTAREAFF
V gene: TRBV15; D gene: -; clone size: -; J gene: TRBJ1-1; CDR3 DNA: TGTGCCACCAGCAGAGATACAGGACCGAACACTGAAGCTTTCTTT; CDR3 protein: CATSRDTGPNTEAFF
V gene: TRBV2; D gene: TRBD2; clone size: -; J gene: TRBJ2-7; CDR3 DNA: TGTGCCAGCAGTCGACTAGCGGGATTCTACGAGCAGTACTTC; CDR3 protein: CASSRLAGFYEQYF
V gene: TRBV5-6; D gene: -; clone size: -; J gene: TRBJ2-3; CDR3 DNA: TGTGCCAGCAGCTGGAAGAGTACGCAGTATTTT; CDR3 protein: CASSWKSTQYF
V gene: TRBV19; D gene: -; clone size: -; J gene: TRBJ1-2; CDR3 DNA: TGTGCCACGGAGGGAAGGGACGGCTACACCTTC; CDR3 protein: CATEGRDGYTF
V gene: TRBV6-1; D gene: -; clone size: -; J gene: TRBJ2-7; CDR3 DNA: TGTGCCAGCAGCTCATACCGGGGCCCCGCCTACGAGCAGTACTTC; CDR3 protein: CASSSYRGPAYEQYF
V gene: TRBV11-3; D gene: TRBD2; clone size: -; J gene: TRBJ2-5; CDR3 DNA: TGTGCCAGCAGCCTAGGACTAGCGGGCTTACAAGAGACCCAGTACTTC; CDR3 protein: CASSLGLAGLQETQYF
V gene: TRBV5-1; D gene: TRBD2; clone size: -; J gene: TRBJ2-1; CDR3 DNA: TGCGCCAGCAGCTCCCTAGCGGGAGGTGGCAATGAGCAGTTCTTC; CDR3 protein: CASSSLAGGGNEQFF
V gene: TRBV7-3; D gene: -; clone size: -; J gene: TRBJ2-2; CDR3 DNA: TGTGCCAGCAGCTGGGACCCAACCGGGGAGCTGTTTTTT; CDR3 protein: CASSWDPTGELFF
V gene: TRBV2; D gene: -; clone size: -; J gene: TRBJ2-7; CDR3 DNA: TGTGCCAGCATCCGGTCGGAGTCGTCCTACGAGCAGTACTTC; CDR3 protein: CASIRSESSYEQYF
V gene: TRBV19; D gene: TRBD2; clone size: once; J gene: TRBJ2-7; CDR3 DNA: TGTGCCAGTAGTATCCTAGCGGGAACGTACGAGCAGTACTTC; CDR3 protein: CASSILAGTYEQYF